A selection of T cell receptor beta chains follows, all from one sample in a study of tumor-infiltrating lymphocytes in primary liver carcinoma. TCRdb used MiXCR to reprocess the multiplex PCR reads, holding one entry per CDR3 protein. Here the sample spans fewer than 110,000 distinct CDR3 sequences, about 70% being singletons. Input material: liver tumor tissue from sampling region 2. Receptors originate from a woman aged 60-75 years with primary liver carcinoma and hepatitis B virus infection. Both conserved end residues are part of each CDR3. The D gene is left open where the match is weak. The size of a clone is reported for some rows only, either as once, few or many, or as a class for expanded clones.

d_call	clone_size	v_call	j_call	cdr3_aa	cdr3_nt
TRBD2	NA	TRBV7-9	TRBJ2-7	CASSLNRALAGGSSEQYF	TGTGCCAGCAGCCTCAACCGAGCACTAGCGGGAGGGTCTAGCGAGCAGTACTTC
TRBD2	NA	TRBV28	TRBJ2-1	CASSLGGLASSYNEQFF	TGTGCCAGCAGTTTAGGGGGACTAGCGAGCTCCTACAATGAGCAGTTCTTC
TRBD1	NA	TRBV6-5	TRBJ1-2	CASSKGEQGSHGYTF	TGTGCCAGCAGCAAAGGAGAACAGGGGAGCCATGGCTACACCTTT
NA	once	TRBV11-3	TRBJ1-5	CASSLGGDQPQHF	TGTGCCAGCAGCTTAGGGGGGGATCAGCCCCAACATTTT
NA	NA	TRBV11-2	TRBJ2-7	CASSFGGTSYEQYF	TGTGCTAGCAGCTTTGGGGGAACAAGTTACGAGCAGTACTTC
NA	NA	TRBV6-6	TRBJ1-5	CASSYGFGIGVSTDTQHF	TGTGCCAGCAGTTACGGGTTTGGCATCGGCGTTAGCACAGATACGCAGCATTTT
NA	NA	TRBV11-2	TRBJ1-4	CASSSTETTRATSEKLFF	TGTGCCAGCAGCTCGACAGAGACTACTCGAGCAACTAGTGAAAAACTGTTTTTT
TRBD2	NA	TRBV7-6	TRBJ2-3	CASSLPGSGSDTHYF	TGTGCCAGCAGCCTCCCGGGTAGCGGGAGTGATACGCATTATTTT
NA	NA	TRBV11-3	TRBJ2-1	CTNSSRGARTMVNEQFF	TGTACCAACAGCTCCCGGGGGGCGCGGACCATGGTCAATGAGCAGTTCTTC
TRBD1	NA	TRBV6-5	TRBJ1-1	CASSYGTGNTEVFF	TGTGCCAGCAGTTACGGGACAGGGAACACTGAAGTTTTCTTC
NA	NA	TRBV10-3	TRBJ1-3	CSISEQRGSGNTIYF	TGTTCCATCAGTGAGCAGCGTGGGAGCGGAAACACCATATATTTT
NA	NA	TRBV29-1	TRBJ2-3	CSLRETPDGSLADTQYF	TGCAGCCTTCGGGAAACCCCGGACGGAAGCCTTGCAGATACGCAGTATTTT
TRBD1	NA	TRBV11-3	TRBJ2-7	CASIPGTGGNYEQYF	TGTGCCAGTATCCCCGGGACAGGGGGCAACTACGAGCAGTATTTC
NA	NA	TRBV11-2	TRBJ2-3	CAGSLGTSEDTQYF	TGTGCCGGCAGCTTAGGGACCAGCGAAGATACGCAGTATTTT
NA	NA	TRBV4-1	TRBJ2-1	CASGQELTRHSEQFF	TGCGCCAGCGGCCAAGAACTCACTCGTCACAGCGAGCAGTTCTTC
NA	NA	TRBV7-2	TRBJ2-1	CASSLAVHDEQFF	TGTGCCAGCAGCTTAGCCGTTCACGATGAGCAGTTCTTC
NA	NA	TRBV5-4	TRBJ2-7	CASSVGPGCYEQYF	TGTGCCAGCAGCGTTGGACCGGGGTGTTACGAGCAGTACTTT
TRBD2	many	TRBV6-6	TRBJ2-3	CASSYSRGSSRGTDTQYF	TGTGCCAGCAGTTACTCGCGCGGGAGCTCCAGAGGCACAGATACGCAGTATTTT
TRBD1	many	TRBV6-5	TRBJ2-5	CASSYGYNRGLETQYF	TGTGCCAGCAGTTACGGCTACAACAGGGGGCTGGAGACCCAGTACTTC
NA	NA	TRBV6-1	TRBJ1-2	CASGGSNYGYTF	TGTGCCAGCGGAGGGTCTAACTATGGCTACACCTTC
TRBD2	NA	TRBV14	TRBJ2-7	CASSRGLAGGLTYEQYF	TGTGCCAGCAGCCGAGGACTAGCGGGAGGGCTCACCTACGAGCAGTACTTC
TRBD2	NA	TRBV30	TRBJ2-1	CAWATGLANDEQFF	TGTGCCTGGGCAACGGGACTAGCTAACGATGAGCAGTTCTTC
NA	NA	TRBV4-2	TRBJ1-1	CVSRLKWDTEAFF	TGTGTCAGCAGGCTAAAGTGGGACACTGAAGCTTTCTTT
NA	once	TRBV11-2	TRBJ2-1	CTSSLDPAGTYEQFF	TGTACCAGCAGCTTAGACCCTGCGGGGACCTATGAGCAGTTCTTC
NA	NA	TRBV12-3/TRBV12-4	TRBJ2-3	CASSPSLLFGGTQYF	TGTGCCAGCAGCCCTTCTTTGTTGTTTGGGGGCACGCAGTATTTT
NA	NA	TRBV12-3/TRBV12-4	TRBJ2-5	CASSLPKTQYF	TGTGCCAGCAGTTTACCAAAGACCCAGTACTTC
NA	NA	TRBV18	TRBJ1-1	CASSPTGQTESFF	TGTGCCAGCTCACCCACGGGGCAGACTGAATCTTTCTTT
NA	NA	TRBV10-3	TRBJ1-5	CAISPTGNSQPQHF	TGTGCCATCAGTCCAACAGGGAACAGTCAGCCCCAACATTTT
NA	many	TRBV5-1	TRBJ2-5	CASSLGPTQETQYF	TGCGCCAGCAGCTTGGGGCCGACCCAGGAGACCCAGTACTTC
TRBD1	NA	TRBV12-3/TRBV12-4	TRBJ1-1	CASRTGPNTEAFF	TGTGCCAGTAGGACAGGGCCGAACACTGAAGCTTTCTTT
NA	NA	TRBV11-3	TRBJ1-1	CTSSQDGSNTEAFF	TGTACCAGTAGCCAGGACGGCTCGAACACTGAAGCCTTCTTT
TRBD1	NA	TRBV11-3	TRBJ2-7	CASGTGTGGNYEQYF	TGTGCCAGTGGCACCGGGACAGGGGGCAACTACGAGCAGTACTTC
NA	many	TRBV12-3/TRBV12-4	TRBJ1-1	CASSLSGDGTEAFF	TGTGCCAGCAGTTTATCAGGGGACGGCACTGAAGCTTTCTTT
NA	NA	TRBV6-5	TRBJ2-1	CASSRSGCNAQFF	TGTGCCAGCAGCCGAAGCGGGTGCAATGCGCAGTTCTTC
TRBD2	NA	TRBV6-1	TRBJ2-7	CATRAGEFLYEQYF	TGTGCCACCAGAGCGGGGGAGTTCTTGTACGAGCAGTACTTC
NA	NA	TRBV10-1	TRBJ2-2	CASSERGPDTRELFF	TGCGCCAGCAGTGAGAGAGGGCCGGACACCCGGGAGCTATTTTTT
NA	few	TRBV2	TRBJ1-2	CASPPSGVRPDYGYTF	TGTGCCAGCCCCCCATCGGGAGTGCGTCCTGACTATGGCTACACCTTC
NA	many	TRBV5-4	TRBJ1-2	CASSPGEGGYTF	TGTGCCAGCAGCCCGGGAGAGGGTGGCTACACCTTC
NA	NA	TRBV6-5	TRBJ2-2	CASSYGPSVPGELLF	TGTGCCAGCAGTTACGGCCCCTCAGTCCCCGGGGAGCTGCTTTTT
TRBD2	NA	TRBV11-3	TRBJ2-3	CTSSPGTRGLTFQRDTQYF	TGTACCAGCAGCCCCGGGACTAGAGGATTAACATTCCAACGAGATACGCAGTATTTT
TRBD1	many	TRBV7-9	TRBJ1-3	CASRSDRQGNTIYF	TGTGCCAGCAGATCGGACAGGCAGGGAAACACCATATATTTT
NA	few	TRBV11-3	TRBJ2-3	CASSLVSGGTDSQYF	TGCGCCAGCAGCTTAGTGTCAGGAGGCACAGATTCGCAGTATTTT
NA	many	TRBV5-6	TRBJ2-5	CASSLQTAIQETQYF	TGTGCCAGCAGCTTACAGACGGCTATTCAAGAGACCCAGTACTTC
NA	NA	TRBV6-5	TRBJ1-6	CASSYMNSPLHF	TGCGCCAGCAGTTACATGAATTCACCCCTCCACTTT
NA	NA	TRBV29-1	TRBJ2-6	CSVVGEDSGANVLTF	TGCAGCGTTGTCGGGGAAGACTCTGGGGCCAACGTCCTGACTTTC
TRBD1	NA	TRBV6-6	TRBJ1-1	CTSNIRTGDSEAFF	TGTACCAGCAATATACGGACAGGGGACAGTGAAGCTTTCTTT
NA	once	TRBV7-9	TRBJ1-1	CASSSPVTLAAFF	TGTGCCAGCAGCTCACCGGTCACCCTGGCAGCTTTCTTT
TRBD2	many	TRBV4-1	TRBJ2-7	CASSLSSNRGLAGGGNYEQYF	TGCGCCAGCAGCCTCTCTTCTAACAGGGGACTAGCGGGAGGTGGTAATTACGAGCAGTACTTC
NA	NA	TRBV5-1	TRBJ1-1	CASSFENRNTEAFF	TGCGCCAGCAGCTTTGAGAATCGAAACACTGAAGCTTTCTTC
TRBD2	NA	TRBV5-1	TRBJ2-1	CASSISSGSSYNKQFF	TGCGCCAGTAGCATTTCTAGCGGATCCTCCTACAATAAGCAGTTCTTC
TRBD1	NA	TRBV5-4	TRBJ2-2	CASSLELTVISNTGGLFF	TGTGCCAGCAGCTTGGAGCTGACTGTGATATCGAACACAGGGGGGCTGTTTTTT
TRBD2	many	TRBV29-1	TRBJ2-3	CSVKIAGGPTDTQYF	TGCAGCGTTAAGATAGCGGGAGGGCCCACAGATACGCAGTATTTT
TRBD2	NA	TRBV5-1	TRBJ2-1	CASSTGLVGVCNEQFF	TGCGCCAGCAGCACGGGACTAGTGGGAGTTTGCAATGAGCAGTTCTTC
NA	medium-sized	TRBV11-2	TRBJ1-1	CASAVSGGLKNTEAFF	TGTGCCAGCGCTGTCTCGGGGGGCCTGAAGAACACTGAAGCTTTCTTT
NA	NA	TRBV11-2	TRBJ2-1	CASSLGLAGGRNSYNEQFF	TGTGCCAGCAGCTTAGGTCTTGCTGGGGGACGGAACTCCTACAATGAGCAGTTCTTC
NA	many	TRBV29-1	TRBJ2-2	CSVLDIYTGELFF	TGCAGCGTTCTAGACATTTACACCGGGGAGCTGTTTTTT
NA	NA	TRBV11-3	TRBJ2-7	CASGPGTGGNYEQYF	TGTGCCAGCGGCCCCGGAACAGGAGGCAACTACGAGCAGTACTTC
TRBD2	NA	TRBV28	TRBJ2-5	CASSKFAGAQDPQYF	TGTGCCAGCAGCAAATTCGCGGGAGCACAAGATCCCCAGTACTTC
NA	NA	TRBV10-3	TRBJ2-3	CANSRQVGADTQYF	TGTGCCAACAGTCGACAGGTCGGCGCAGATACGCAGTATTTT
TRBD1	many	TRBV6-5	TRBJ1-5	CASSPAPGQGSPNQHF	TGTGCCAGCAGTCCGGCACCCGGACAGGGCTCCCCTAACCAGCATTTT